This T cell receptor (beta chain) was observed in a study of cytomegalovirus exposure and HLA in healthy donors. Produced via immunoSEQ multiplex PCR; TCRdb's table is partial and in-frame only. The top ten hold 0.89% of the sample, which has under 200,000 clones, about 95% seen once. As concerns this clone: Antigen: not known.

Per the germline V gene, CDR1 is MNHEY and CDR2 is SVGAGI. The CDR3 is 14 amino acids. V shed 2 bases and J 5 bases; nucleotides not matched to a gene: 4. General observations from the study: In vitro work confirmed that three CMV-associated chains recognize CMV antigens.

This receptor was identified in a woman aged 18-29 years in good health and CMV-seronegative. The chain uses TRBV6-5 and TRBJ1-1; 8 bases are shared with TRBD1. The specimen sequenced was PBMCs. CDR3 in amino acids: CASSYRRGRTEAFF. In DNA form, the CDR3 reads TGTGCCAGCAGTTACCGCAGGGGGCGGACTGAAGCTTTCTTT.